The 17 T cell receptor beta chains presented below share a single source sample, sequenced in a study of shared clonotypes between healthy human individuals. Profiling relied on immunoSEQ multiplex PCR, and the TCRdb table lists in-frame clones only, not all of them. Here the sample spans roughly 2,000,000 clones, about 95% being singletons. CD8 cells regarded as naive lacked CD45RO, were positively chosen for CCR7, and omitted terminally differentiated effector memory CD45RA+ cells. The sample taken for sequencing was naive CD8+ T cells sorted from blood. These TCRs come from a man in his late teens or twenties in good health.

The chain uses TRBV7-9 and TRBJ2-4; 9 bases are a match to TRBD1. Per the germline V gene, CDR1 is SEHNR and CDR2 is FQNEAQ (reference sequence). With V trimmed by 4 bases and J by 7 bases, 8 bases remained unmatched. This CDR3 spans 15 amino acids. The CDR3 loop is CASSSEQGAGNIQYF. In DNA form, the CDR3 reads TGTGCCAGCAGCTCCGAACAGGGGGCGGGGAACATTCAGTACTTC.

The chain couples TRBV10-2 to TRBJ1-1; the D gene is possibly TRBD1 (5 bases). Germline CDR1 reads WSHSY; CDR2 reads SAAADI. The germline V and J ends were trimmed by 7 bases and 6 bases, with 21 bases remaining between them. The CDR3 runs to 15 residues. CDR3 DNA sequence: TGCGCCAGCACCGATCAGGCAGGGAGATACGCTGAAGCTTTCTTT. Translation: CASTDQAGRYAEAFF.

V and J are TRBV19 and TRBJ2-3, with 12 bases fitting TRBD2. Trimming took 1 base from V and 5 from J; bases not matched to a gene: 7. This CDR3 is 17 amino acids long. Germline CDR1 LNHDA, CDR2 SQIVND (reference sequence). The CDR3 DNA is TGTGCCAGTAGTATAGCGCTAGCGGGAGGGTCGGGAGATACGCAGTATTTT. Protein sequence: CASSIALAGGSGDTQYF.

CDR3 coding DNA: TGCGCCAGCAGCCAAGAGGGAGGACTCACCGGGGAGCTGTTTTTT. Translating it yields CASSQEGGLTGELFF. The V and J genes are TRBV4-1 and TRBJ2-2; D is possibly TRBD2 (6 bases). Germline V gives CDR1 MGHRA, CDR2 YSYEKL. V was clipped by 0 bases and J by 4 bases, with 9 bases between them. CDR3 length: 15 residues.

This clone showed up just once. The V call is TRBV27, the J call TRBJ2-7; D gene unclear. The CDR3 consists of 12 residues. Deletions cut 3 bases from V and 5 bases from J, with 8 bases between. In germline, CDR1 is MNHEY, CDR2 SMNVEV (reference sequence). CDR3 in DNA: TGTGCCAGCAGTTTTTTAGGCCACGAGCAGTACTTC. Its translation is CASSFLGHEQYF.

The genes are TRBV27 and TRBJ1-3; D unclear. Trimming took 4 bases from V and 2 from J, leaving 6 bases between them. Germline-derived CDR1 and CDR2 are MNHEY and SMNVEV (reference sequence). This CDR3 is 13 amino acids long. CDR3 nucleotides: TGTGCCAGCAGTTCCAGCGCTGGAAACACCATATATTTT. This sequence encodes CASSSSAGNTIYF.

The V call is TRBV30, the J call TRBJ2-5, with 7 bases aligning to TRBD2. The V and J ends lost 5 bases and 2 bases, in that order; junction bases with no gene match: 5. Germline V gene data show CDR1 as GTSNPN and CDR2 as SVGIG (reference sequence). The CDR3 runs 13 residues. The CDR3 bases are TGTGCCTGGGGCGGGGAGGGACAAGAGACCCAGTACTTC. Residues: CAWGGEGQETQYF.

CDR3 region: CASSFWGGPYEQYF. The CDR3 DNA reads as TGTGCCAGCAGCTTTTGGGGGGGACCCTACGAGCAGTACTTC. The chain joins TRBV7-2 to TRBJ2-7; 7 positions agree with TRBD2. V lost 3 bases and J lost 2; bases outside the gene matches: 4. This CDR3 comprises 14 residues. Germline values: CDR1 SGHTA, CDR2 FQGNSA. The full variable domain, its missing parts supplied by reference TRBV7-2 and TRBJ2-7, is GAGVSQSPSNKVTEKGKDVELRCDPISGHTALYWYRQSLGQGLEFLIYFQGNSAPDKSGLPSDRFSAERTGGSVSTLTIQRTQQEDSAVYLCASSFWGGPYEQYFGPGTRLTVT.

This chain joins TRBV10-3 and TRBJ2-5; D ambiguous. In germline, CDR1 is ENHRY, CDR2 SYGVKD. Trimming pared 0 bases from V and 5 bases from J, leaving 16 bases between. The CDR3 length is 16 residues. This CDR3 reads CAISESTTTLGETQYF. DNA for the CDR3: TGTGCCATCAGTGAGTCTACAACTACCCTAGGGGAGACCCAGTACTTC.

The V gene is TRBV19, the J gene TRBJ2-1; 11 bases map to TRBD2. V dropped 2 bases and J dropped 7; count of bases not matched to a gene: 10. Looked up from germline, CDR1 is LNHDA and CDR2 is SQIVND (reference sequence). This CDR3 has 17 amino acids. The CDR3 here is CASSIYFRASGGNEQFF. In nucleotides, the CDR3 is TGTGCCAGTAGTATATATTTTCGGGCTAGCGGGGGGAATGAGCAGTTCTTC.

The V call is TRBV9, the J call TRBJ2-1; 13 bases fit TRBD2. The CDR3 totals 17 residues. J gave up 12 bases and V 0 bases, and 12 bases lay outside the gene matches. Germline-derived CDR1 and CDR2 are SGDLS and YYNGEE. DNA of the CDR3: TGTGCCAGCAGCGTAGGTACCTGGACTAGCGGGAGTCCTGCGCAGTTCTTC. Encoded protein: CASSVGTWTSGSPAQFF.

In the case of this clone: This sample also contains other DNA sequences that code for the same CDR3. This chain joins TRBV4-1 and TRBJ2-1; no definite D call. CDR1 and CDR2 (germline): MGHRA, YSYEKL. The V and J ends lost 2 bases and 7 bases respectively, with 3 bases between them. The CDR3 covers 11 residues. The CDR3 DNA follows: TGCGCCAGCAGCCAACTGAATGAGCAGTTCTTC. As protein: CASSQLNEQFF.

This clone was observed a single time. The rearrangement uses TRBV27 and TRBJ1-2; D remains ambiguous. The CDR3 runs to 15 residues. Germline V gene lookup returns CDR1 MNHEY and CDR2 SMNVEV (reference sequence). Trimming pared 6 bases from V and 2 bases from J, leaving 16 bases between. Written as DNA, the CDR3 is TGTGCCAGCAGCCCCGTGGGGTCATTAAACTATGGCTACACCTTC. It is translated as CASSPVGSLNYGYTF.

V and J are TRBV4-1 and TRBJ2-7; 9 nucleotides line up with TRBD2. The germline V gene encodes CDR1 MGHRA and CDR2 YSYEKL. CDR3 length equals 16 residues. V lost 4 bases, J lost 1 base, and 8 bases stayed unmatched. CDR3 DNA sequence: TGCGCCAGCAGCCGTCAAGCGGGAGGCGAGTCCTACGAGCAGTACTTC. Its protein is CASSRQAGGESYEQYF.

The rearrangement uses TRBV19 and TRBJ2-1; 12 bases map to TRBD2. Germline values: CDR1 LNHDA, CDR2 SQIVND (reference sequence). The junction had 9 bases not matched to a gene; V was cut back by 7 bases and J by 2 bases. The CDR3 totals 17 residues. For the CDR3, the DNA is TGTGCCAGTAAGGGACTAGCGGGCGCTACTACCTACAATGAGCAGTTCTTC. This sequence encodes CASKGLAGATTYNEQFF.

The chain carries TRBV5-6 and TRBJ2-7; D may be TRBD1 (6 bases). The CDR3 length is 13 residues. Per the germline V gene, CDR1 is SGHDT and CDR2 is YYEEEE. V lost 5 bases and J 0 bases, leaving 9 bases between the germline ends. CDR3 bases: TGTGCCAGCAGGTTAGGGGGCTCCTACGAGCAGTACTTC. Its protein product is CASRLGGSYEQYF.

Concerning this clone: The same CDR3 also results from other DNA sequences found in this sample. The J gene is TRBJ1-3, the V gene TRBV10-3; the D is unclear. The V and J ends lost 0 bases and 1 base respectively, with 7 bases between them. CDR1 is ENHRY and CDR2 is SYGVKD in the germline V gene. The CDR3 consists of 15 residues. In nucleotides, the CDR3 is TGTGCCATCAGTGAGTCGACGGGATCTGGAAACACCATATATTTT. This gives the protein CAISESTGSGNTIYF.